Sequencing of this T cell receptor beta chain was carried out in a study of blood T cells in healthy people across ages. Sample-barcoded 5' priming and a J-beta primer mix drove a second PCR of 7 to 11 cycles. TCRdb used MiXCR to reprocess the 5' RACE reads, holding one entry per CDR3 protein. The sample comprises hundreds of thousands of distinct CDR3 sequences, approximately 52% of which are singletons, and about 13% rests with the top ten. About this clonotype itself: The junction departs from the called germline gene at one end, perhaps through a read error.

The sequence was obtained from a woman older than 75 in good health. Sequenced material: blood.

The CDR3 bases are TGTGCCAGCAGCGTATGGGACAGGGGATACGAGCAGTATTTC. Its translation: CASSVWDRGYEQYF. The V gene is TRBV9, the J gene TRBJ2-4, with 10 bases identical to TRBD1. Germline CDR1 and CDR2: SGDLS and YYNGEE. There are 14 residues in the CDR3.